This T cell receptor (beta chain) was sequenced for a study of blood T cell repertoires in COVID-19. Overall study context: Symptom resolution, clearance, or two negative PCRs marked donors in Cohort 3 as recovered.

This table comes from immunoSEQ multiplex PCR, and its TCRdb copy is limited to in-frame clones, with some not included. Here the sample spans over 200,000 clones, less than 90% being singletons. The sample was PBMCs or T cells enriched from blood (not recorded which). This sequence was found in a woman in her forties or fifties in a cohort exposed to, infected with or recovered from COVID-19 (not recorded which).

CDR3 coding DNA: TGTGCCAGCTCACCTCTGGACATCGAGGATTCACCCCTCCACTTT. Translating gives CASSPLDIEDSPLHF. V gene TRBV18 combines with J gene TRBJ1-6; a weak D match, TRBD1 (5 bases). CDR3 length equals 15 residues. Germline CDR1 KGHSH, CDR2 LQKENI. Trimming cost V 3 bases and J 8 bases, with 14 bases left between them.